The next 17 T cell receptor beta chains were all read from a single sample in a study of CD8 T cells in Susac syndrome. The authors reverse transcribed 0.5 to 1 ug RNA with random hexamers. Via MiXCR, TCRdb re-called the immunoSEQ multiplex PCR reads, giving one row per CDR3 protein. The sample has a few hundred thousand distinct CDR3 sequences, approximately 84% seen once. Input material: CD8+ T cells from PBMCs. The receptors come from a human donor with multiple sclerosis.

The CDR3 loop reads CSARDPGTSGDGTGAGELFF. CDR3 DNA sequence: TGCAGTGCTAGAGATCCCGGGACTAGCGGTGACGGGACAGGTGCCGGGGAGCTGTTTTTT. The rearrangement uses TRBV20-1 and TRBJ2-2, with 11 bases lining up with TRBD2. Trimming cost V 0 bases and J 6 bases; bases outside gene matches: 18. The CDR3 contains 20 residues. The germline V gene encodes CDR1 DFQATT and CDR2 SNEGSKA (reference sequence).

V and J are TRBV12-3 or TRBV12-4 and TRBJ2-3; D gene unclear. Deletions cut 2 bases from V and 1 base from J, with 22 bases between. CDR3 size: 19 residues. CDR3 sequence (DNA): TGTGCCAGCAGTTTATACCCCATAGTGATGTGGTCAGGCACAGATACGCAGTATTTT. Its translation is CASSLYPIVMWSGTDTQYF.

The rearrangement joins TRBV9 to TRBJ2-1; D ambiguous. The V gene lost 0 bases and the J gene lost 8 bases, with 6 bases spanning the gap. Germline CDR1 is SGDLS and CDR2 is YYNGEE. This CDR3 contains 12 residues. The chain's CDR3 is CASSVAVDEQFF. CDR3 DNA: TGTGCCAGCAGCGTAGCTGTGGATGAGCAGTTCTTC.

The chain has TRBV5-1 and TRBJ2-5, with 14 nucleotides matching TRBD2. CDR3 size: 18 residues. The germline CDR1 and CDR2 sequences are SGHRS and YFSETQ. V lost 0 bases and J lost 3; bases outside the gene matches: 7. CDR3 coding DNA: TGCGCCAGCAGCTTGGGAGGGACTAGCGGGAGTACGGAAGAGACCCAGTACTTC. Amino acid sequence: CASSLGGTSGSTEETQYF.

The chain carries TRBV6-5 and TRBJ2-7; 8 nucleotides agree with TRBD2. V shed 4 bases and J 2 bases; nucleotides not matched to a gene: 10. Germline values: CDR1 MNHEY, CDR2 SVGAGI. This CDR3 spans 16 amino acids. CDR3 nucleotides: TGTGCCAGCAGTTCCCCGGTGAGCGGGAGAGCCTACGAGCAGTACTTC. It codes for CASSSPVSGRAYEQYF.

The CDR3: CASCYLAGGFHEQYF. The CDR3 DNA is TGTGCCAGCTGCTACCTAGCGGGAGGGTTTCACGAGCAGTACTTC. The chain couples TRBV10-3 to TRBJ2-7; 12 bases line up with TRBD2. CDR3 length: 15 amino acids. Losses at the gene ends were 10 bases for V and 5 bases for J; bases not matched to a gene: 12. Looked up from germline, CDR1 is ENHRY and CDR2 is SYGVKD.

The rearrangement joins TRBV6-1 to TRBJ2-3, with D tentatively TRBD2 (6 bases). Deletions cut 2 bases from V and 4 bases from J, with 16 bases between. This CDR3 spans 16 amino acids. Germline values: CDR1 MNHNS, CDR2 SASEGT. CDR3: CASSENSGFLADTQYF. DNA of the CDR3: TGTGCCAGCAGTGAAAATAGCGGTTTCCTTGCAGATACGCAGTATTTT.

The chain links TRBV12-3 or TRBV12-4 to TRBJ2-3; D not certain. This CDR3 is 13 amino acids long. Trimming stripped 3 bases from V and 2 bases from J, with 6 bases between. As DNA, the CDR3 is TGTGCCAGCAGTTTTCGAAACACAGATACGCAGTATTTT. This codes for CASSFRNTDTQYF.

The chain couples TRBV4-1 to TRBJ2-7; D perhaps matches TRBD2 (6 bases). The CDR3 is 15 amino acids. Germline CDR1 and CDR2: MGHRA and YSYEKL. V dropped 5 bases and J dropped 0 bases, with 14 bases sitting between them. Here the CDR3 DNA reads TGCGCCAGCAGCGAATTGCGGGGTCGCTCCTACGAGCAGTACTTC. Its translation: CASSELRGRSYEQYF.

This chain connects TRBV2 to TRBJ1-1; D not certain. Trimming cost V 3 bases and J 6 bases, with 20 bases left between them. CDR1 and CDR2 (germline): SNHLY, FYNNEI. This CDR3 comprises 16 residues. The CDR3 sequence is CASSESVDPGWSEAFF. In nucleotides, the CDR3 is TGTGCCAGCAGTGAGTCGGTCGACCCCGGTTGGTCTGAAGCTTTCTTT.

The chain uses TRBV6-5 and TRBJ2-2; 9 nucleotides align to TRBD2. The V gene end was trimmed by 2 bases and the J gene end by 5 bases; junction bases not matched to a gene: 0. The CDR3 is 14 amino acids. CDR1 and CDR2 (germline): MNHEY, SVGAGI. CDR3 protein: CASSYTSGTGELFF. CDR3 nucleotides: TGTGCCAGCAGTTACACTAGCGGGACCGGGGAGCTGTTTTTT.

V and J are TRBV7-9 and TRBJ2-7, with 7 bases lining up with TRBD1. The V segment lost 5 bases and the J segment 4 bases; nucleotides outside the gene matches: 2. Germline-derived CDR1 and CDR2 are SEHNR and FQNEAQ (reference sequence). The CDR3 has 12 residues. The CDR3 sequence: CASSTTGYEQYF. DNA of the CDR3: TGTGCCAGCAGCACGACAGGGTACGAGCAGTACTTC.

The V call is TRBV7-9, the J call TRBJ2-7, with 8 bases lining up with TRBD2. CDR3 length equals 14 residues. V lost 4 bases and J lost 6; bases outside the gene matches: 8. Germline V CDR1 and CDR2: SEHNR, FQNEAQ (reference sequence). Here the CDR3 reads CASSSPGGILEQYF. The CDR3 DNA follows: TGTGCCAGCAGCTCCCCGGGGGGGATCCTCGAGCAGTACTTC.

This clonotype was seen just once. V is TRBV6-6 and J is TRBJ2-2; no firm D call. CDR1 MNHNY and CDR2 SVGAGI come from the germline V gene (reference sequence). The germline V and J ends were trimmed by 2 bases and 8 bases, with 9 bases remaining between them. The CDR3 consists of 13 residues. The CDR3 sequence: CASSYRSPGELFF. The CDR3 region has the DNA TGTGCCAGCAGTTACAGGTCACCGGGGGAGCTGTTTTTT.

This rearrangement joins TRBV14 to TRBJ2-7; a possible D gene is TRBD2 (5 bases). Trimming cost V 0 bases and J 4 bases, with 16 bases left between them. The CDR3 consists of 16 residues. Germline V lookup: CDR1 SGHDN, CDR2 FVKESK. The CDR3 region has the DNA TGTGCCAGCAGCCAAGATAGCGAGACGCCGTTTTACGAGCAGTACTTC. Translated, it gives CASSQDSETPFYEQYF.

The chain is built from TRBV27 and TRBJ1-6; D is unresolved. The CDR3 is 14 residues long. Trimming stripped 6 bases from V and 6 bases from J, with 12 bases between. Germline V gene data show CDR1 as MNHEY and CDR2 as SMNVEV (reference sequence). The CDR3 region has the DNA TGTGCCAGCAGCCCGGCCGGGTTTAATTCACCCCTCCACTTT. It codes for CASSPAGFNSPLHF.

This chain uses TRBV7-3 with TRBJ2-1; TRBD2 aligns across 9 bases. V gave up 2 bases and J gave up 7 bases; unmatched junction bases: 9. Germline CDR1 is SGHTA and CDR2 is FQGTGA. There are 16 residues in the CDR3. The CDR3 DNA follows: TGTGCCAGCAGCTTACTGCGGGAGGGTAAAAGGAATGAGCAGTTCTTC. It encodes CASSLLREGKRNEQFF. Full variable domain (outside the CDR3, taken from reference TRBV7-3 and TRBJ2-1): GAGVSQTPSNKVTEKGKYVELRCDPISGHTALYWYRQSLGQGPEFLIYFQGTGAADDSGLPNDRFFAVRPEGSVSTLKIQRTERGDSAVYLCASSLLREGKRNEQFFGPGTRLTVL.